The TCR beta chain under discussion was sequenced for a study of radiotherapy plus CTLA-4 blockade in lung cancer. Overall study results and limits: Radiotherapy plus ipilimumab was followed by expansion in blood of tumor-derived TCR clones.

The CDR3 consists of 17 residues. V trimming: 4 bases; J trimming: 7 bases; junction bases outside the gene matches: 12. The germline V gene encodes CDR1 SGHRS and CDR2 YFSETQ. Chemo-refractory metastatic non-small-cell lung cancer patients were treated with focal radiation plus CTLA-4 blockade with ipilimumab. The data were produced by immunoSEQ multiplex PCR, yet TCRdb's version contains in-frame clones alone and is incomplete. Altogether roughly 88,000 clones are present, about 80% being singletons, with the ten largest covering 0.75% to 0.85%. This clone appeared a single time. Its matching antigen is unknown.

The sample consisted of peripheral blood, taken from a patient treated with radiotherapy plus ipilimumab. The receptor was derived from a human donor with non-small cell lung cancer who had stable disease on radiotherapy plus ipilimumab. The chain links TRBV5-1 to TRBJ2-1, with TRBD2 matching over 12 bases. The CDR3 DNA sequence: TGCGCCAGCAGCCCCCGCCCGGGACTAGCGGGCTCAAATGAGCAGTTCTTC. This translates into CASSPRPGLAGSNEQFF.